These 20 T cell receptor beta chains were sequenced from one sample in a study of T cells in Graves' hyperthyroidism and ophthalmopathy. TCR beta CDR3 sequences were amplified from RNA transcripts. HTBI primers were employed in a first-round RT-PCR of the TCR CDR3. MiXCR was run by TCRdb on the multiplex PCR reads, yielding one entry per CDR3 protein. The sample lists roughly 660,000 distinct CDR3 sequences, around 16% occurring once. Material for sequencing was blood. The source of these receptors is a man in his fifties or sixties with Graves' hyperthyroidism.

This clonotype was counted many times. The chain links TRBV5-1 to TRBJ1-2, with 7 bases that match TRBD1. V dropped 1 base and J dropped 3; count of bases not matched to a gene: 9. Germline values: CDR1 SGHRS, CDR2 YFSETQ. This CDR3 comprises 16 residues. This CDR3 reads CASSLLAGGNYYGYTF. In DNA, the CDR3 is TGCGCCAGCAGCTTGCTTGCAGGGGGAAATTACTATGGCTACACCTTC.

This clonotype was seen at least ten times. The chain recombines TRBV10-3 with TRBJ2-1; D is unresolved. This CDR3 comprises 12 residues. V was trimmed by 4 bases and J by 8 bases, leaving 9 bases between them. CDR1 is ENHRY, CDR2 SYGVKD, per germline. Here the CDR3 DNA reads TGTGCCATCAGTGCCGCGTGGGATGAGCAGTTCTTC. This translates into CAISAAWDEQFF.

V gene TRBV28 combines with J gene TRBJ2-7, with 8 bases matching TRBD2. The CDR3 sequence is 14 residues long. J was trimmed by 5 bases and V by 8 bases; bases with no gene match: 11. Germline V CDR1 and CDR2: MDHEN, SYDVKM. The CDR3 spells CASWLGLAGHEQYF. The CDR3 nucleotides read TGTGCCAGCTGGTTGGGGCTAGCGGGCCACGAGCAGTACTTC.

This clonotype has a handful of counts. The rearrangement links TRBV18 to TRBJ2-5; 11 bases are shared with TRBD2. V lost 6 bases and J lost 6; bases outside the gene matches: 9. The CDR3 contains 15 residues. Germline V gene data show CDR1 as KGHSH and CDR2 as LQKENI. The CDR3 sequence: CASSLTSGNDKTQYF. The CDR3 DNA reads as TGTGCCAGCTCGCTGACTAGCGGGAATGACAAGACCCAGTACTTC.

Ten or more counts support this clonotype. V is TRBV28 and J is TRBJ2-7; tentative D call: TRBD1 (6 bases). V gave up 4 bases and J gave up 3 bases, with 13 bases separating them. Germline V gene sequence: CDR1 MDHEN, CDR2 SYDVKM. The CDR3 loop spans 14 amino acids. The CDR3 sequence is CASSSQGKSYEQYF. CDR3 DNA sequence: TGTGCCAGCAGTTCGCAGGGGAAAAGCTACGAGCAGTACTTC.

This clonotype has ten or more counts. The chain has TRBV28 and TRBJ2-6; D call uncertain. V lost 4 bases and J 0 bases, leaving 7 bases between the germline ends. This CDR3 is built from 15 residues. Germline assignment: CDR1 MDHEN and CDR2 SYDVKM. The CDR3: CASSSQPSGANVLTF. DNA for the CDR3: TGTGCCAGCAGTTCACAACCCTCTGGGGCCAACGTCCTGACTTTC.

The J gene is TRBJ2-6, the V gene TRBV6-2 or TRBV6-3; D is unclear. V lost 7 bases to trimming and J lost 2 bases, with 9 bases between them. The CDR3 loop spans 14 amino acids. Germline V gene sequence: CDR1 MNHEY, CDR2 SVGEGT. The CDR3 region has the DNA TGTGCCAGCAAAGGGTATCCTGGGGCCAACGTCCTGACTTTC. Amino acid sequence: CASKGYPGANVLTF.

V usage is TRBV2 and J usage is TRBJ1-4; 12 bases map to TRBD1. Germline V gene lookup returns CDR1 SNHLY and CDR2 FYNNEI. The CDR3 covers 16 residues. The V segment lost 5 bases and the J segment 4 bases; nucleotides outside the gene matches: 5. CDR3 DNA sequence: TGTGCCAGCAGTCCCGGGACAGGGGGCATTAATGAAAAACTGTTTTTT. Translation: CASSPGTGGINEKLFF.

There are many counts of this clonotype. The chain links TRBV28 to TRBJ2-4; 11 bases agree with TRBD1. The trim removed 5 bases at V and 8 bases at J, leaving 8 bases unmatched. Germline CDR1 is MDHEN and CDR2 is SYDVKM. This CDR3 has 15 residues. The CDR3 loop is CASSPQGQGAYIQYF. In nucleotides, the CDR3 is TGTGCCAGCAGTCCGCAAGGACAGGGGGCTTACATTCAGTACTTC.

The table lists this clonotype with many counts. V is TRBV20-1 and J is TRBJ2-1, with 9 bases identical to TRBD2. Germline CDR1 reads DFQATT; CDR2 reads SNEGSKA (reference sequence). The CDR3 extends over 17 amino acids. Unmatched junction bases numbered 9, after V lost 3 bases and J lost 0 bases. The CDR3 region is CSASQLAGPSSYNEQFF. As DNA, the CDR3 is TGCAGTGCTAGTCAACTAGCGGGCCCGTCCTCCTACAATGAGCAGTTCTTC.

This clonotype was detected ten times or more. The chain has TRBV6-1 and TRBJ1-1, with D possibly being TRBD1 (5 bases). CDR3 length: 17 residues. The V end was cut by 2 bases, the J end by 1 base, with 17 bases between. Germline V gives CDR1 MNHNS, CDR2 SASEGT. CDR3 coding DNA: TGTGCCAGCAGTGAACGGCGGCGGGGGGGAGCGAACACTGAAGCTTTCTTT. It encodes CASSERRRGGANTEAFF.

Many counts were recorded for this clonotype. The chain joins TRBV12-3 or TRBV12-4 to TRBJ2-2; D tentatively fits TRBD1 or TRBD2 (5 bases each). The CDR3 is 15 amino acids. V was cut by 7 bases and J by 1 base, with 13 bases left in between. CDR3 DNA: TGTGCCAGCACTCCGGGGCGAATGAACACCGGGGAGCTGTTTTTT. Encoded protein: CASTPGRMNTGELFF.

This chain uses TRBV3-1 with TRBJ1-5; no firm D call. V lost 0 bases, J lost 6 bases, and 6 bases lay in between. The CDR3 has 13 amino acids. Germline V lookup: CDR1 LGHDT, CDR2 YNNKEL (reference sequence). CDR3 coding DNA: TGTGCCAGCAGCCAAGATCTGGTTCAGCCCCAGCATTTT. It yields the protein CASSQDLVQPQHF.

The chain links TRBV4-1 to TRBJ1-5, with D uncertain. CDR3 length: 15 residues. Trimming removed 2 bases at V and 4 bases at J, with 12 bases between. CDR1 is MGHRA, CDR2 YSYEKL, per germline. The CDR3 sequence: CASSQLPGANQPQHF. CDR3 nucleotide sequence: TGCGCCAGCAGCCAATTACCCGGAGCGAATCAGCCCCAGCATTTT.

As regards this clonotype: Possible read error: a much larger clone is one base away. V is TRBV2 and J is TRBJ1-1, with D perhaps TRBD1 (5 bases). Germline V gene lookup returns CDR1 SNHLY and CDR2 FYNNEI. The CDR3 has 15 amino acids. The ends were cut back, 6 bases at V and 1 base at J, with 15 bases in the middle. CDR3 nucleotides: TGTGCCAGCAGACTTCGACGGGGGGGGAACACTGAAGCTTTCTTT. Protein sequence: CASRLRRGGNTEAFF.

CDR3 amino acids: CASSLERRGSDEQFF. CDR3 nucleotides: TGTGCCAGCAGCTTAGAGAGGCGGGGGAGCGATGAGCAGTTCTTC. The rearrangement uses TRBV7-2 and TRBJ2-1, with 7 bases identical to TRBD2. CDR1 is SGHTA, CDR2 FQGNSA, per germline. The CDR3 consists of 15 residues. Trimming took 1 base from V and 8 from J; bases not matched to a gene: 8.

Only a few counts were recorded for this clonotype. V and J are TRBV9 and TRBJ1-5; D is possibly TRBD1 (5 bases). The V and J ends lost 0 bases and 9 bases respectively, with 13 bases between them. Germline CDR1 SGDLS, CDR2 YYNGEE. The CDR3 totals 14 residues. The CDR3 DNA sequence: TGTGCCAGCAGCGTAGGTTCAGGGAGTGGGCCCCAGCATTTT. Its protein is CASSVGSGSGPQHF.

This clonotype was recorded at least ten times. The genes are TRBV30 and TRBJ2-2; 8 bases map to TRBD2. The CDR3 is 15 amino acids. The V segment lost 1 base and the J segment 1 base; nucleotides outside the gene matches: 2. The V gene's germline CDR1 is GTSNPN and CDR2 SVGIG (reference sequence). CDR3 protein: CAWSASGRNTGELFF. For the CDR3, the DNA is TGTGCCTGGAGTGCCAGCGGGAGGAACACCGGGGAGCTGTTTTTT.

The sample holds a few counts of this clonotype. The chain has TRBV20-1 and TRBJ2-5, with no clear D. The germline V gene encodes CDR1 DFQATT and CDR2 SNEGSKA (reference sequence). V was cut by 5 bases and J by 4 bases, with 17 bases left in between. This CDR3 is 14 amino acids long. The CDR3 is CSAPEGAYRETQYF. The DNA of the CDR3 is TGCAGTGCTCCCGAAGGAGCGTACCGAGAGACCCAGTACTTC.

A remark on this clonotype: This may be a read error, as it is one base from a much larger clone. The J gene is TRBJ2-2, the V gene TRBV12-3 or TRBV12-4; D might be TRBD1 or TRBD2, each matching 5 bases. The CDR3 contains 12 residues. The CDR3, as DNA: TGTGCCGTCGGGGCGAACACCGGGGAGCTGTCTTTT. It is translated as CAVGANTGELSF.